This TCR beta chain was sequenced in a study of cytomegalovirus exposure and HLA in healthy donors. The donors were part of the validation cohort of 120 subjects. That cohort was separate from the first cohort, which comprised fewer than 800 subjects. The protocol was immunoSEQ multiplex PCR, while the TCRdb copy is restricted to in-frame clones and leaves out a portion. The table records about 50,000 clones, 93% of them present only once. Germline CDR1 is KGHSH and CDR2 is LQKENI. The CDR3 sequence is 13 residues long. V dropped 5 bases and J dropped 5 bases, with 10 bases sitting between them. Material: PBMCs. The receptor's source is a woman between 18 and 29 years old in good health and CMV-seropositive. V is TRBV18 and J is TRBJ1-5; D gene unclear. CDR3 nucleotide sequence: TGTGCCAGCTCATTCGGGGTTTATCAGCCCCAGCATTTT. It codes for CASSFGVYQPQHF.